This TCR beta chain is from a study of blood T cell repertoires in COVID-19. Background on the study: Samples came from the United States, Italy and Spain, spanning acute and convalescent COVID-19.

Enrolled through a virtual design, the participants were between 18 and 89 years of age and came from fewer than 30 US areas. Per the study methods: From reference gene primer amplification, estimates of nucleated cell counts were derived. Generated by immunoSEQ multiplex PCR, the TCRdb table keeps only in-frame clones and is missing some. Clone size and the V and J calls come from that table; the DNA yielded D and trimming. The repertoire has under 200,000 clones, approximately 85% of them found once; the top ten carry about 6%. Sequencing was performed on PBMCs or T cells enriched from blood (not recorded which). The sequence came from a man aged 40-49 years with acute COVID-19.

Written as DNA, the CDR3 is TGCGCCAGCAGCTTGGCCCTCGTCGGGGCCAACGTCCTGACTTTC. The encoded protein is CASSLALVGANVLTF. This chain links TRBV5-1 with TRBJ2-6; D uncertain. CDR3 length equals 15 residues. Germline values: CDR1 SGHRS, CDR2 YFSETQ. Trimming removed 0 bases from V and 4 bases from J, with 8 bases in between.